This T cell receptor (beta chain) was recorded in a study of CD4 T cell repertoires in COVID-19. Study conclusions and caveats: Two or all three memory subsets shared several highly expanded SARS-CoV-2-reactive clonotypes.

Concerning this clone itself: The antigen is unknown.

Unmatched junction bases numbered 4, after V lost 3 bases and J lost 3 bases. The CDR3 length is 14 residues. In germline, CDR1 is MNHNS, CDR2 SASEGT. The repertoire was sequenced with immunoSEQ multiplex PCR; TCRdb's copy has only in-frame clones and lacks some. The data contain some 71,000 clones, roughly 80% of them seen just once; the ten biggest clones take up over 0.45%. Sequenced material: CD4+ T cells from peripheral blood, taken after recovery from COVID-19. This clonotype was obtained from a human donor who had COVID-19. The rearrangement joins TRBV6-1 to TRBJ2-7; 8 bases line up with TRBD2. The chain's CDR3 is CASSDRTSSYEQYF. The CDR3 DNA reads as TGTGCCAGCAGTGACCGGACTAGCAGCTACGAGCAGTACTTC.